These 28 T cell receptor beta chains originate from one sample sequenced in a study of beta chain features in type 1 diabetes. The study reverse transcribed the entire isolated RNA, so it sequenced expressed TCRB transcripts. This table comes from immunoSEQ multiplex PCR, and its TCRdb copy is limited to in-frame clones, with some not included. The sample yields 860,000 or so clones, around a sixth seen once. Sequencing used naive CD4+ T cells from blood. The receptors originated from a young woman in good health.

This clone was observed a few times. The V call is TRBV6-5, the J call TRBJ2-7; a possible D gene is TRBD1 (6 bases). The CDR3 totals 16 residues. From germline, CDR1 is MNHEY and CDR2 SVGAGI. The ends were cut back, 2 bases at V and 12 bases at J, with 26 bases in the middle. DNA for the CDR3: TGTGCCAGCAGTTACCGGCCGAGGGGACAAAAACTGGTTCGGTACTTC. Translation gives CASSYRPRGQKLVRYF.

The chain carries TRBV6-6 and TRBJ1-5; D gene uncertain. The germline gives CDR1 MNHNY, CDR2 SVGAGI (reference sequence). This CDR3 is built from 14 residues. V dropped 0 bases and J dropped 7 bases, with 10 bases sitting between them. In nucleotides, the CDR3 is TGTGCCAGCAGTTACTCGAACCAAGGGCAGCCCCAGCATTTT. It is translated as CASSYSNQGQPQHF.

This clone was observed a handful of times. The J gene is TRBJ2-2, the V gene TRBV19, with 9 bases aligning to TRBD1. The germline V gene encodes CDR1 LNHDA and CDR2 SQIVND (reference sequence). V trimming: 5 bases; J trimming: 8 bases; junction bases outside the gene matches: 9. The CDR3 spans 15 residues. This CDR3 reads CASSPGQGSWGELFF. As DNA, the CDR3 is TGTGCCAGTAGTCCGGGACAGGGCTCGTGGGGGGAGCTGTTTTTT.

J is TRBJ1-5 and V is TRBV19, with a weak D call TRBD1 (5 bases). Trimming removed 3 bases from V and 13 bases from J, with 13 bases in between. Germline CDR1 is LNHDA and CDR2 is SQIVND (reference sequence). The CDR3 spans 12 residues. DNA of the CDR3: TGTGCCAGTAGTATTTCGACCGGGACTCAGCATTTT. As protein: CASSISTGTQHF. The whole variable domain, remainder taken from reference TRBV19 and TRBJ1-5, is DGGITQSPKYLFRKEGQNVTLSCEQNLNHDAMYWYRQDPGQGLRLIYYSQIVNDFQKGDIAEGYSVSREKKESFPLTVTSAQKNPTAFYLCASSISTGTQHFGDGTRLSIL.

This clone was recorded a few times. The rearrangement links TRBV7-2 to TRBJ1-5; TRBD1 matches at 9 bases. Germline CDR1 SGHTA, CDR2 FQGNSA. The CDR3 spans 15 residues. Losses at the gene ends were 5 bases for V and 4 bases for J; bases not matched to a gene: 6. In DNA, the CDR3 is TGTGCCAGCAGCCCTGGGACAGGGACAAATCAGCCCCAGCATTTT. It is translated as CASSPGTGTNQPQHF.

This clone showed up just a few times. This chain joins TRBV4-2 and TRBJ2-1; 10 bases are shared with TRBD2. The V and J ends lost 3 bases and 5 bases, in that order; junction bases with no gene match: 10. The CDR3 covers 17 residues. The germline gives CDR1 LGHNA, CDR2 YNFKEQ. CDR3 protein: CASSHTASGRGNNEQFF. The CDR3 region has the DNA TGTGCCAGCAGCCATACTGCTAGCGGGAGAGGGAACAATGAGCAGTTCTTC.

This clone occurred a few times. The rearrangement joins TRBV2 to TRBJ1-2; possible D gene TRBD1, 6 bases. CDR1 and CDR2 (germline): SNHLY, FYNNEI. V was cut by 8 bases and J by 6 bases, with 25 bases left in between. The CDR3 covers 16 residues. This CDR3 reads CASFVSQGAGGNGYTF. Written as DNA, the CDR3 is TGTGCCAGCTTTGTGAGCCAGGGCGCTGGGGGCAATGGCTACACCTTC. Based on the CDR3 plus reference TRBV2 and TRBJ1-2, the full variable domain is EPEVTQTPSHQVTQMGQEVILRCVPISNHLYFYWYRQILGQKVEFLVSFYNNEISEKSEIFDDQFSVERPDGSNFTLKIRSTKLEDSAMYFCASFVSQGAGGNGYTFGSGTRLTVV.

The chain joins TRBV7-6 to TRBJ2-5; D is unclear. The CDR3 runs to 13 residues. The germline CDR1 and CDR2 sequences are SGHVS and FNYEAQ. Trimming took off 5 bases at V and 2 bases at J, with 9 bases between the two ends. CDR3 residues: CASSQRAQETQYF. The CDR3 nucleotides read TGTGCCAGCAGCCAACGAGCACAAGAGACCCAGTACTTC.

The V and J genes are TRBV29-1 and TRBJ2-7; 10 bases fit TRBD2. Germline CDR1 reads SQVTM; CDR2 reads ANQGSEA. The CDR3 consists of 14 residues. V dropped 4 bases and J dropped 2; count of bases not matched to a gene: 5. The CDR3 loop reads CSVVASGRPYEQYF. The CDR3 region has the DNA TGCAGCGTTGTTGCTAGCGGGAGACCCTACGAGCAGTACTTC.

This clone was seen only a few times. This chain connects TRBV10-3 to TRBJ2-5; no reliable D call. The CDR3 is made up of 13 amino acids. V was pared by 5 bases and J by 2 bases, with 9 bases between. Germline-derived CDR1 and CDR2 are ENHRY and SYGVKD. The DNA for the CDR3 is TGTGCCATCAGTTGGAACAGTCAAGAGACCCAGTACTTC. Translated, it gives CAISWNSQETQYF.

Details on this clone: The DNA is omitted, as the CDR3 cannot be located on it reliably, and the CDR3 follows TCRdb's listing. The chain has TRBV6-6 and TRBJ2-2; TRBD2 was called by the table and not checked on the DNA. Germline V gives CDR1 MNHNY, CDR2 SVGAGI (reference sequence). The CDR3 has 14 residues if both end residues are counted. The CDR3 sequence: CASILGGPTGELFF.

V is TRBV19 and J is TRBJ1-1; D is uncertain. CDR3 length: 15 residues. V shed 5 bases and J shed 2 bases, with 15 bases lying between them. Germline lookup yields CDR1 LNHDA and CDR2 SQIVND (reference sequence). Here the CDR3 reads CASSSPAASNTEAFF. In DNA, the CDR3 is TGTGCCAGTAGTTCCCCGGCAGCCTCAAACACTGAAGCTTTCTTT.

The chain links TRBV6-5 to TRBJ2-5; tentative D call: TRBD2 (6 bases). Between the trimmed V and J ends, which lost 5 bases and 4 bases, there was a span of 17 bases. This CDR3 is built from 15 residues. Germline V CDR1 and CDR2: MNHEY, SVGAGI. The CDR3 bases are TGTGCCAGCAGTACGGGGTGGGGGAGGATAGAGACCCAGTACTTC. Residues: CASSTGWGRIETQYF.

The gene calls are TRBV7-6 and TRBJ2-5, with D unresolved. Germline CDR1 is SGHVS and CDR2 is FNYEAQ. The CDR3 sequence is 12 residues long. Trimming took off 3 bases at V and 2 bases at J, with 4 bases between the two ends. The CDR3 reads CASSLVQETQYF. The CDR3 DNA follows: TGTGCCAGCAGCTTGGTTCAAGAGACCCAGTACTTC.

A few counts support this clone. The chain links TRBV29-1 to TRBJ2-7; 10 positions agree with TRBD2. This CDR3 has 15 residues. Trimming cost V 0 bases and J 4 bases; bases outside gene matches: 6. Germline V gene data show CDR1 as SQVTM and CDR2 as ANQGSEA. The CDR3 loop is CSVEDWSSGSYEQYF. The CDR3 DNA reads TGCAGCGTTGAAGATTGGTCTAGCGGGAGTTACGAGCAGTACTTC.

V and J are TRBV7-9 and TRBJ2-7; D uncertain. The germline gives CDR1 SEHNR, CDR2 FQNEAQ (reference sequence). CDR3 length equals 15 residues. Between the trimmed V and J ends, which lost 4 bases and 3 bases, there was a span of 16 bases. CDR3 DNA: TGTGCCAGCAGCTCCCGACACGTCTCTATCTACGAGCAGTACTTC. Encoded protein: CASSSRHVSIYEQYF.

This chain links TRBV4-3 with TRBJ1-3, with TRBD1 matching 10 bases. The CDR3 consists of 16 residues. Looked up from germline, CDR1 is LGHNA and CDR2 is YSLEER. The V segment lost 0 bases and the J segment 4 bases; nucleotides outside the gene matches: 3. CDR3: CASSQDGGQGGNTIYF. In DNA form, the CDR3 reads TGCGCCAGCAGCCAAGATGGGGGACAGGGGGGAAACACCATATATTTT.

The rearrangement uses TRBV6-5 and TRBJ2-3; tentatively, D is TRBD1 (5 bases). The germline V and J ends were trimmed by 0 bases and 1 base, with 8 bases remaining between them. CDR1 and CDR2 (germline): MNHEY, SVGAGI. The CDR3 covers 15 residues. CDR3 nucleotides: TGTGCCAGCAGTTACTCAGGACACGGCACAGATACGCAGTATTTT. Amino acid sequence: CASSYSGHGTDTQYF.

This clone was observed a few times. This chain joins TRBV5-4 and TRBJ2-4; D may be TRBD2 (6 bases). This CDR3 comprises 12 residues. Trimming removed 3 bases from V and 5 bases from J, with 6 bases in between. Germline assignment: CDR1 SGHNT and CDR2 YYREEE (reference sequence). As DNA, the CDR3 is TGTGCCAGCAGCTGGGAGGAAAACATTCAGTACTTC. As protein: CASSWEENIQYF.

DNA for the CDR3: TGTGCCAGCAGTTACCTCCGAGACAGGGCTCAGCCCCAGCATTTT. Its translation: CASSYLRDRAQPQHF. V and J are TRBV6-5 and TRBJ1-5; TRBD1 aligns across 7 bases. Germline V lookup: CDR1 MNHEY, CDR2 SVGAGI. The length of the CDR3 is 15 residues. Trimming removed 2 bases from V and 6 bases from J; junction bases left unmatched: 7.

This clone has more than one count but fewer than ten. The chain uses TRBV6-5 and TRBJ2-5; tentative D call: TRBD1 (5 bases). Germline-derived CDR1 and CDR2 are MNHEY and SVGAGI. V dropped 0 bases and J dropped 2 bases, with 13 bases sitting between them. This CDR3 region has 16 residues. The CDR3 nucleotides are TGTGCCAGCAGTTACTCGGGATCGACAGCTCAAGAGACCCAGTACTTC. This sequence encodes CASSYSGSTAQETQYF.

This clone has only a few counts. The chain uses TRBV28 and TRBJ1-1; tentatively, D is TRBD1 (6 bases). V was trimmed by 4 bases and J by 1 base, leaving 10 bases between them. CDR3 size: 14 residues. Germline CDR1 reads MDHEN; CDR2 reads SYDVKM. The CDR3 loop reads CASSSTGGNTEAFF. In DNA, the CDR3 is TGTGCCAGCAGTTCGACAGGAGGGAACACTGAAGCTTTCTTT.

The chain carries TRBV6-6 and TRBJ1-1; the D gene is possibly TRBD1 (6 bases). The CDR3 is 13 amino acids. Germline V CDR1 and CDR2: MNHNY, SVGAGI (reference sequence). V lost 6 bases and J 7 bases, leaving 15 bases between the germline ends. For the CDR3, the DNA is TGTGCCAGCAGCCTACAGGGCGAGGTTGAAGCTTTCTTT. It translates to CASSLQGEVEAFF.

This clone was counted a few times. The rearrangement joins TRBV10-2 to TRBJ2-1; tentatively, D is TRBD1 (5 bases). Germline V gene lookup returns CDR1 WSHSY and CDR2 SAAADI. V gave up 3 bases and J gave up 8 bases, with 17 bases separating them. This CDR3 spans 15 amino acids. As DNA, the CDR3 is TGCGCCAGCAGTGATTGGGCAGGGTCCCCAGATGAGCAGTTCTTC. Translation: CASSDWAGSPDEQFF.

This clone was picked up a small number of times. V usage is TRBV6-5 and J usage is TRBJ2-3; 12 bases align to TRBD2. Germline assignment: CDR1 MNHEY and CDR2 SVGAGI. The V gene end was trimmed by 6 bases and the J gene end by 6 bases; junction bases not matched to a gene: 4. This CDR3 has 14 amino acids. CDR3 region: CASRYGTSGDTQYF. CDR3 in DNA: TGTGCCAGCAGATACGGGACTAGCGGGGATACGCAGTATTTT.

This clone was observed a few times. The V call is TRBV9, the J call TRBJ2-7; D possibly corresponds to TRBD1 (5 bases). Trimming removed 0 bases at V and 4 bases at J, with 14 bases between. Per the germline V gene, CDR1 is SGDLS and CDR2 is YYNGEE. CDR3 length equals 15 residues. CDR3 sequence: CASSVAQGSSYEQYF. Written as DNA, the CDR3 is TGTGCCAGCAGCGTAGCGCAGGGATCCTCTTACGAGCAGTACTTC.

This clone was counted between two and nine times. This rearrangement joins TRBV19 to TRBJ2-5; the D gene could be TRBD1 or TRBD2 (5 bases each). This CDR3 is 15 amino acids long. The germline V gene has CDR1 LNHDA and CDR2 SQIVND (reference sequence). With 9 bases removed from V and 0 bases from J, the gap between germline ends came to 17 bases. CDR3 protein: CASRPRDRYQETQYF. The DNA of the CDR3 is TGTGCCAGCCGACCCCGGGACCGCTACCAAGAGACCCAGTACTTC.

This clone has just a few counts. J is TRBJ2-1 and V is TRBV4-2, with 9 bases lining up with TRBD2. Trimming took 1 base from V and 2 from J; bases not matched to a gene: 3. The CDR3 is 16 amino acids. Germline CDR1 LGHNA, CDR2 YNFKEQ. The CDR3 protein is CASSQVGGRAYNEQFF. CDR3 sequence (DNA): TGTGCCAGCAGCCAAGTTGGCGGGAGGGCCTACAATGAGCAGTTCTTC.